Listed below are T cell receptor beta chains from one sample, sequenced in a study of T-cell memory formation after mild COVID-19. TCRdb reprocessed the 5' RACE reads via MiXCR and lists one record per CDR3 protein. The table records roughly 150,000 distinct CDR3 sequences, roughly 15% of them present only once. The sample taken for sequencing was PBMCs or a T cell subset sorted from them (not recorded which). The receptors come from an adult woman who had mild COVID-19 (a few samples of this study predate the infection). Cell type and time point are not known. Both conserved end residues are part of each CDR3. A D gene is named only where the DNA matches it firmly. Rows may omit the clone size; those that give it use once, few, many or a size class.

CDR3 protein: CASNRESNYEQYF; CDR3 DNA: TGTGCCAGCAACAGGGAATCTAACTACGAGCAGTACTTC; V gene: TRBV2; J gene: TRBJ2-7; clone size: NA; D gene: NA
CDR3 protein: CASSPGRALYF; CDR3 DNA: TGTGCCAGCAGTCCGGGCCGGGCTCTGTACTTC; V gene: TRBV12-3/TRBV12-4; J gene: TRBJ2-5; clone size: NA; D gene: NA
CDR3 protein: CASSLWPSYEQYF; CDR3 DNA: TGTGCCAGCAGTTTATGGCCATCATACGAGCAGTACTTC; V gene: TRBV27; J gene: TRBJ2-7; clone size: many; D gene: NA
CDR3 protein: CSARWGVTIYF; CDR3 DNA: TGCAGTGCTAGATGGGGGGTCACCATATATTTT; V gene: TRBV20-1; J gene: TRBJ1-3; clone size: NA; D gene: NA
CDR3 protein: CASSVEAMRETQYF; CDR3 DNA: TGTGCCAGCAGCGTAGAGGCGATGCGGGAGACCCAGTACTTC; V gene: TRBV9; J gene: TRBJ2-5; clone size: NA; D gene: NA
CDR3 protein: CASSRAGRGYEQYF; CDR3 DNA: TGTGCCAGCAGCCGAGCAGGCAGGGGGTACGAGCAGTACTTC; V gene: TRBV6-2/TRBV6-3; J gene: TRBJ2-7; clone size: NA; D gene: TRBD1
CDR3 protein: CASRTWQETQYF; CDR3 DNA: TGTGCCAGCAGGACCTGGCAAGAGACCCAGTACTTC; V gene: TRBV2; J gene: TRBJ2-5; clone size: many; D gene: NA
CDR3 protein: CASSLWTSGGPSYNEQFF; CDR3 DNA: TGCGCCAGCAGCTTGTGGACTAGCGGGGGTCCATCCTACAATGAGCAGTTCTTC; V gene: TRBV5-1; J gene: TRBJ2-1; clone size: NA; D gene: TRBD2
CDR3 protein: CASTHYRVSIGKLFF; CDR3 DNA: TGTGCCAGTACCCACTACCGGGTATCGATTGGAAAACTGTTTTTT; V gene: TRBV12-3/TRBV12-4; J gene: TRBJ1-4; clone size: once; D gene: NA
CDR3 protein: CASSLEPETQYF; CDR3 DNA: TGTGCCAGCAGCTTAGAGCCGGAGACCCAGTACTTC; V gene: TRBV11-3; J gene: TRBJ2-5; clone size: few; D gene: NA
CDR3 protein: CSVGYRGSLSGANVLTF; CDR3 DNA: TGCAGCGTTGGTTACAGGGGGTCCCTCTCTGGGGCCAACGTCCTGACTTTC; V gene: TRBV29-1; J gene: TRBJ2-6; clone size: NA; D gene: TRBD1
CDR3 protein: CAWSVRGYDLHF; CDR3 DNA: TGTGCCTGGAGTGTACGAGGTTACGACCTCCACTTT; V gene: TRBV30; J gene: TRBJ1-6; clone size: few; D gene: NA
CDR3 protein: CASSLPQGGYGETQYF; CDR3 DNA: TGTGCCAGCAGCTTACCCCAGGGGGGTTACGGGGAGACCCAGTACTTC; V gene: TRBV7-8; J gene: TRBJ2-5; clone size: few; D gene: NA
CDR3 protein: CASRKGGLNFYEQYF; CDR3 DNA: TGCGCCAGCCGGAAGGGCGGCCTAAACTTCTACGAGCAGTACTTC; V gene: TRBV10-2; J gene: TRBJ2-7; clone size: few; D gene: NA
CDR3 protein: CASSYPGDYGYTF; CDR3 DNA: TGCGCCAGCAGCTACCCGGGAGACTATGGCTACACCTTC; V gene: TRBV5-1; J gene: TRBJ1-2; clone size: many; D gene: NA
CDR3 protein: CASSLAGVGRSPLHF; CDR3 DNA: TGCGCCAGCAGCTTGGCCGGAGTGGGCCGTTCACCCCTCCACTTT; V gene: TRBV5-1; J gene: TRBJ1-6; clone size: few; D gene: NA
CDR3 protein: CASSLWASEIYNEQFF; CDR3 DNA: TGTGCCAGCAGCTTATGGGCTAGCGAGATTTACAATGAGCAGTTCTTC; V gene: TRBV7-8; J gene: TRBJ2-1; clone size: NA; D gene: NA
CDR3 protein: CASTLGHLHTEAFF; CDR3 DNA: TGTGCCAGCACCCTGGGACATTTGCACACTGAAGCTTTCTTT; V gene: TRBV12-3/TRBV12-4; J gene: TRBJ1-1; clone size: few; D gene: NA
CDR3 protein: CASSPTGGLSEKLFF; CDR3 DNA: TGTGCCAGCAGCCCGACCGGGGGGCTTAGTGAAAAACTGTTTTTT; V gene: TRBV3-1; J gene: TRBJ1-4; clone size: NA; D gene: NA
CDR3 protein: CSARDYKGLRGGTDTQYF; CDR3 DNA: TGCAGTGCTAGAGATTATAAGGGCCTCCGGGGTGGCACAGATACGCAGTATTTT; V gene: TRBV20-1; J gene: TRBJ2-3; clone size: NA; D gene: NA
CDR3 protein: CSGASMRGGYTF; CDR3 DNA: TGCAGCGGCGCTTCCATGAGAGGGGGCTACACCTTC; V gene: TRBV29-1; J gene: TRBJ1-2; clone size: NA; D gene: NA
CDR3 protein: CASSPGQGASGETQYF; CDR3 DNA: TGTGCCAGCTCGCCGGGACAGGGGGCGAGTGGAGAGACCCAGTACTTC; V gene: TRBV18; J gene: TRBJ2-5; clone size: NA; D gene: TRBD1
CDR3 protein: CASSLDRGYEQYF; CDR3 DNA: TGCGCCAGCAGCTTGGACAGGGGGTACGAGCAGTACTTC; V gene: TRBV5-1; J gene: TRBJ2-7; clone size: many; D gene: TRBD1
CDR3 protein: CASSLSGSQETQYF; CDR3 DNA: TGTGCCAGCAGCTTATCCGGCAGCCAAGAGACCCAGTACTTC; V gene: TRBV7-9; J gene: TRBJ2-5; clone size: NA; D gene: NA
CDR3 protein: CASSVYRGRTDTQYF; CDR3 DNA: TGTGCCAGCAGCGTCTACAGGGGACGCACAGATACGCAGTATTTT; V gene: TRBV3-1; J gene: TRBJ2-3; clone size: NA; D gene: TRBD1
CDR3 protein: CSARVGYEQYF; CDR3 DNA: TGCAGTGCTAGGGTTGGATACGAGCAGTACTTC; V gene: TRBV20-1; J gene: TRBJ2-7; clone size: NA; D gene: NA
CDR3 protein: CATSDWTHEQFF; CDR3 DNA: TGTGCCACCAGTGATTGGACACATGAGCAGTTCTTC; V gene: TRBV24-1; J gene: TRBJ2-1; clone size: few; D gene: NA
CDR3 protein: CASSQDWNRGLNYGYTF; CDR3 DNA: TGCGCCAGCAGCCAAGATTGGAACAGGGGGCTCAACTATGGCTACACCTTC; V gene: TRBV4-1; J gene: TRBJ1-2; clone size: NA; D gene: TRBD1
CDR3 protein: CASSLGVAGVGTDTQYF; CDR3 DNA: TGTGCCAGCAGCTTAGGGGTGGCGGGAGTAGGCACAGATACGCAGTATTTT; V gene: TRBV7-2; J gene: TRBJ2-3; clone size: NA; D gene: TRBD2
CDR3 protein: CASSPRRNPTSSGGYTF; CDR3 DNA: TGTGCCAGCAGCCCGAGACGTAACCCGACCTCGTCTGGGGGCTACACCTTC; V gene: TRBV9; J gene: TRBJ1-2; clone size: NA; D gene: NA
CDR3 protein: CASSLVAGGVFLTDTQYF; CDR3 DNA: TGTGCCAGCAGCTTAGTGGCCGGCGGGGTCTTCCTCACAGATACGCAGTATTTT; V gene: TRBV7-9; J gene: TRBJ2-3; clone size: few; D gene: NA
CDR3 protein: CASSLLGTGLNQPQHF; CDR3 DNA: TGTGCCAGCAGCTTGTTAGGGACGGGTCTTAATCAGCCCCAGCATTTT; V gene: TRBV5-5; J gene: TRBJ1-5; clone size: NA; D gene: NA
CDR3 protein: CASSLTGSDYGYTF; CDR3 DNA: TGTGCCAGCAGCTTAACAGGGTCAGACTATGGCTACACCTTC; V gene: TRBV7-3; J gene: TRBJ1-2; clone size: NA; D gene: NA
CDR3 protein: CASSYSPGTSGPPRYF; CDR3 DNA: TGTGCCAGCAGTTACTCGCCCGGGACTAGCGGCCCCCCTCGGTATTTT; V gene: TRBV6-6; J gene: TRBJ2-3; clone size: few; D gene: TRBD2
CDR3 protein: CASTSWDAYEQYF; CDR3 DNA: TGTGCCAGCACCTCCTGGGACGCCTACGAGCAGTACTTC; V gene: TRBV27; J gene: TRBJ2-7; clone size: few; D gene: NA